What follows are 20 T cell receptor beta chains derived from one specimen sequenced in a study of blood T cell repertoires in COVID-19. Data came from immunoSEQ multiplex PCR; TCRdb stores just in-frame clones and leaves some out. The table has approximately 50,000 clones, more than 70% seen once. Material for sequencing was peripheral blood. The receptor set was obtained from a man aged 55 to 70 with acute or convalescent COVID-19.

The chain links TRBV9 to TRBJ2-1; TRBD2 agrees at 7 bases. Germline-derived CDR1 and CDR2 are SGDLS and YYNGEE. This CDR3 spans 14 amino acids. With 2 bases clipped from V and 5 bases from J, the junction kept 4 bases outside the gene matches. The CDR3 reads CASSVGGSNNEQFF. DNA for the CDR3: TGTGCCAGCAGCGTTGGCGGGAGTAACAATGAGCAGTTCTTC.

This clone was found a few times. The CDR3 DNA reads as TGTGCCAGCAGCTTTTTCCTAGCGGGAGGGCTCGACGAGCAGTACTTC. This encodes CASSFFLAGGLDEQYF. This chain joins TRBV5-4 and TRBJ2-7, with 12 bases fitting TRBD2. Germline CDR1 is SGHNT and CDR2 is YYREEE (reference sequence). The CDR3 length is 16 residues. The J segment lost 5 bases and the V segment lost 2 bases, leaving 8 bases of the junction unmatched.

The genes are TRBV6-5 and TRBJ1-2; unclear D gene. The length of the CDR3 is 13 residues. In germline, CDR1 is MNHEY, CDR2 SVGAGI. Between the trimmed V and J ends, which lost 6 bases and 0 bases, there was a span of 8 bases. CDR3 nucleotide sequence: TGTGCCAGCAGAACAGACACTAACTATGGCTACACCTTC. This encodes CASRTDTNYGYTF.

The chain couples TRBV29-1 to TRBJ2-3; 8 nucleotides agree with TRBD2. The V segment lost 5 bases and the J segment 6 bases; nucleotides outside the gene matches: 13. CDR1 and CDR2 (germline): SQVTM, ANQGSEA. The CDR3 has 15 amino acids. CDR3 protein: CSVQGSSGVRDTQYF. CDR3 bases: TGCAGCGTTCAGGGAAGTAGCGGGGTCAGGGATACGCAGTATTTT.

CDR3 in DNA: TGTGCCAGCAGTTTTGAGGGAGGGTACGAGCAGTACTTC. Translating it yields CASSFEGGYEQYF. This chain links TRBV12-3 or TRBV12-4 with TRBJ2-7, with 7 bases fitting TRBD2. After removal of 3 bases from V and 4 bases from J, the junction contained 3 bases not matched to a gene. The CDR3 extends over 13 amino acids.

The chain links TRBV3-1 (or the pseudogene TRBV3-2) to TRBJ1-4; 7 nucleotides line up with TRBD1. The CDR3 runs 14 residues. The ends lost 1 base at V and 4 bases at J; junction bases unmatched: 0. The V gene's germline CDR1 is LGHDT and CDR2 YNNKEL (reference sequence). The CDR3 reads CASSQGTGNEKLFF. The CDR3 bases are TGTGCCAGCAGCCAAGGGACAGGTAATGAAAAACTGTTTTTT.

This chain joins TRBV12-3 or TRBV12-4 and TRBJ2-4; TRBD2 matches at 7 bases. CDR3 size: 13 residues. The junction had 2 bases not matched to a gene; V was cut back by 2 bases and J by 7 bases. CDR3: CASSLLGGNIQYF. DNA of the CDR3: TGTGCCAGCAGTTTACTCGGGGGGAACATTCAGTACTTC.

This clone is deemed medium-sized. The V gene is TRBV4-2, the J gene TRBJ2-1; TRBD1 aligns across 8 bases. Losses at the gene ends were 1 base for V and 8 bases for J; bases not matched to a gene: 4. In germline, CDR1 is LGHNA, CDR2 YNFKEQ. The CDR3 consists of 14 residues. This CDR3 reads CASSQGPGGDEQFF. The CDR3 nucleotides read TGTGCCAGCAGCCAAGGGCCAGGGGGCGATGAGCAGTTCTTC.

This clone appeared once. J is TRBJ1-5 and V is TRBV10-3, with 8 bases lining up with TRBD1. Germline V lookup: CDR1 ENHRY, CDR2 SYGVKD. V shed 0 bases and J 7 bases; nucleotides not matched to a gene: 2. There are 14 residues in the CDR3. The CDR3 DNA reads as TGTGCCATCAGTGAGTCAGGACAGGGCCAGCCCCAGCATTTT. Encoded protein: CAISESGQGQPQHF.

The chain uses TRBV3-1 (or the pseudogene TRBV3-2) and TRBJ2-3, with D hard to call. Deletions cut 0 bases from V and 5 bases from J, with 6 bases between. The V gene's germline CDR1 is LGHDT and CDR2 YNNKEL (reference sequence). The CDR3 spans 13 residues. The chain's CDR3 is CASSQDLLDTQYF. For the CDR3, the DNA is TGTGCCAGCAGCCAAGATCTCCTAGATACGCAGTATTTT.

This chain connects TRBV10-3 to TRBJ2-7, with TRBD2 matching 8 bases. The CDR3 has 14 residues. Germline values: CDR1 ENHRY, CDR2 SYGVKD. With V trimmed by 8 bases and J by 6 bases, 12 bases remained unmatched. CDR3 coding DNA: TGTGCCATCGGGGCGCGGGAGGTCCCGCTCGAGCAGTACTTC. Translation gives CAIGAREVPLEQYF.

This chain uses TRBV7-3 with TRBJ2-1; maybe TRBD2 (6 bases). The CDR3 is 14 amino acids. Trimming pared 2 bases from V and 6 bases from J, leaving 11 bases between. From germline, CDR1 is SGHTA and CDR2 FQGTGA. CDR3 sequence: CASSLGGRGNEQFF. The CDR3 DNA follows: TGTGCCAGCAGCTTAGGGGGGAGAGGCAATGAGCAGTTCTTC. Full variable domain (missing parts from reference TRBV7-3 and TRBJ2-1): GAGVSQTPSNKVTEKGKYVELRCDPISGHTALYWYRQSLGQGPEFLIYFQGTGAADDSGLPNDRFFAVRPEGSVSTLKIQRTERGDSAVYLCASSLGGRGNEQFFGPGTRLTVL.

The chain joins TRBV19 to TRBJ2-7; TRBD2 matches 8 bases. Germline-derived CDR1 and CDR2 are LNHDA and SQIVND (reference sequence). The length of the CDR3 is 13 residues. Germline trimming cut 7 bases from V and 5 bases from J; bases unmatched to any gene: 7. The CDR3 sequence: CASNSGSSHEQYF. The CDR3 DNA reads TGTGCCAGTAACAGCGGGAGTTCCCACGAGCAGTACTTC.

This clone is medium-sized by share. The rearrangement links TRBV27 to TRBJ2-2; D is perhaps TRBD1 (6 bases). The germline CDR1 and CDR2 sequences are MNHEY and SMNVEV (reference sequence). Trimming took off 2 bases at V and 0 bases at J, with 13 bases between the two ends. The CDR3 consists of 17 residues. In DNA, the CDR3 is TGTGCCAGCAGTTTAGATGGACAGTTCCCGAACACCGGGGAGCTGTTTTTT. The encoded protein is CASSLDGQFPNTGELFF.

V gene TRBV6-6 combines with J gene TRBJ2-7, with a possible D match to TRBD1 (5 bases). The CDR3 sequence is 14 residues long. Germline CDR1 is MNHNY and CDR2 is SVGAGI (reference sequence). The V end was cut by 5 bases, the J end by 0 bases, with 11 bases between. The CDR3 region is CASSPSTASYEQYF. The CDR3 DNA is TGTGCCAGCAGTCCCTCGACAGCCTCCTACGAGCAGTACTTC.

The chain combines TRBV29-1 with TRBJ2-1; weak D call: TRBD1 (6 bases). In germline, CDR1 is SQVTM, CDR2 ANQGSEA. The CDR3 runs to 14 residues. Trimming removed 8 bases at V and 7 bases at J, with 21 bases between. The CDR3 DNA reads as TGCAGCTCCTCCAGGGGTGGGGCAGTGAATGAGCAGTTCTTC. Encoded protein: CSSSRGGAVNEQFF.

This chain links TRBV18 with TRBJ1-1; 8 bases fit TRBD1. This CDR3 has 13 amino acids. Germline trimming cut 5 bases from V and 2 bases from J; bases unmatched to any gene: 1. Germline loops: CDR1 KGHSH, CDR2 LQKENI. CDR3 nucleotide sequence: TGTGCCAGCTCAGGACAGGGCAACACTGAAGCTTTCTTT. This encodes CASSGQGNTEAFF.

J is TRBJ1-1 and V is TRBV3-1 (or the pseudogene TRBV3-2); D might be TRBD1 (5 bases). V shed 6 bases and J shed 3 bases, with 11 bases lying between them. CDR1 and CDR2 from the germline V gene are LGHDT and YNNKEL (reference sequence). This CDR3 comprises 13 residues. CDR3 DNA sequence: TGTGCCAGCAGGCCTGGGGGGGACACTGAAGCTTTCTTT. Its protein product is CASRPGGDTEAFF.

This sequence joins TRBV5-4 and TRBJ2-3, with TRBD2 as a possible D gene (6 bases). This CDR3 has 13 amino acids. The germline gives CDR1 SGHNT, CDR2 YYREEE (reference sequence). V lost 2 bases and J 6 bases, leaving 10 bases between the germline ends. The CDR3 spells CASSFGGRDTQYF. Written as DNA, the CDR3 is TGTGCCAGCAGCTTTGGGGGGAGGGATACGCAGTATTTT.

The V call is TRBV6-6, the J call TRBJ2-1; 9 nucleotides match TRBD2. The ends lost 5 bases at V and 0 bases at J; junction bases unmatched: 14. Per the germline V gene, CDR1 is MNHNY and CDR2 is SVGAGI (reference sequence). This CDR3 is 19 amino acids long. DNA for the CDR3: TGTGCCAGCAGTCCTCCCCACGCTCTAGCGGGGAGCTCCTACAATGAGCAGTTCTTC. Protein: CASSPPHALAGSSYNEQFF.